The 30 T cell receptor beta chains in this list originate from one sample, sequenced in a study of healthy donors' naive CD4 and CD8 T cells. TCR libraries were built from about 500 ng of total RNA by linear amplification. Using its own MiXCR run on the reads, TCRdb lists one record per CDR3 protein. This table has 180,000 or so distinct CDR3 sequences, 65% to 80% appearing once. The sequenced sample was naive CD4+ and CD8+ T cells sorted from blood, pooled from several donors. The receptors derive from a pool of human donors in good health; the sample pools cells from several healthy donors.

CDR3 coding DNA: TGTGCCAGCAGTACGAGCGGACTAGCGGGGCGTCCTAGCACAGATACGCAGTATTTT. It specifies CASSTSGLAGRPSTDTQYF. V is TRBV6-5 and J is TRBJ2-3; 12 nucleotides line up with TRBD2. The CDR3 is 19 amino acids. Germline V gives CDR1 MNHEY, CDR2 SVGAGI. Trimming removed 5 bases from V and 0 bases from J; junction bases left unmatched: 12.

The chain is built from TRBV6-5 and TRBJ2-1; TRBD2 might be the D (5 bases). The CDR3 is 14 amino acids. Germline loops: CDR1 MNHEY, CDR2 SVGAGI. V lost 0 bases and J 7 bases, leaving 10 bases between the germline ends. The CDR3 DNA reads as TGTGCCAGCAGTTACTCGATAGAGGGTAATGAGCAGTTCTTC. This sequence encodes CASSYSIEGNEQFF.

The V and J genes are TRBV6-4 and TRBJ2-2, with D tentatively TRBD2 (5 bases). CDR1 is MRHNA, CDR2 SNTAGT, per germline. V was shortened by 8 bases and J by 3 bases, with 13 bases between the two germline ends. This CDR3 has 14 amino acids. CDR3 residues: CASRRRLDTGELFF. The CDR3 region has the DNA TGTGCCAGCCGAAGGAGGCTTGACACCGGGGAGCTGTTTTTT.

The genes are TRBV30 and TRBJ2-7; 10 bases match TRBD2. Losses at the gene ends were 2 bases for V and 7 bases for J; bases not matched to a gene: 5. The germline V gene has CDR1 GTSNPN and CDR2 SVGIG (reference sequence). The CDR3 totals 13 residues. CDR3 DNA sequence: TGTGCCTGGAGTCCTAGCGGGGGCTCGGAGCAGTACTTC. Residues: CAWSPSGGSEQYF.

The chain employs TRBV28 and TRBJ1-4; TRBD1 agrees at 7 bases. Germline CDR1 MDHEN, CDR2 SYDVKM. The CDR3 extends over 12 amino acids. Trimming took 5 bases from V and 7 from J; bases not matched to a gene: 1. As DNA, the CDR3 is TGTGCCAGCAGTCACAGGGGTGAAAAACTGTTTTTT. Translated, it gives CASSHRGEKLFF.

This clonotype has more than one count but fewer than ten. J is TRBJ1-2 and V is TRBV6-5; 7 nucleotides match TRBD1. Germline loops: CDR1 MNHEY, CDR2 SVGAGI. Trimming took 6 bases from V and 1 from J; bases not matched to a gene: 8. The CDR3 consists of 15 residues. DNA for the CDR3: TGTGCCAGCAGCCAATACAGGGGCGGTAACTATGGCTACACCTTC. It codes for CASSQYRGGNYGYTF.

The CDR3 bases are TGTGCCAGCAGTTTATGGGGGACACAGGGGGCGCAGAGCGGCTACACCTTC. It translates to CASSLWGTQGAQSGYTF. The chain combines TRBV27 with TRBJ1-2, with TRBD1 matching 9 bases. Germline CDR1 and CDR2: MNHEY and SMNVEV (reference sequence). The CDR3 sequence is 17 residues long. The trim removed 1 base at V and 8 bases at J, leaving 14 bases unmatched.

The genes are TRBV19 and TRBJ1-2; no clear D. Germline V gene data show CDR1 as LNHDA and CDR2 as SQIVND (reference sequence). CDR3 length equals 15 residues. V lost 10 bases and J lost 7, with 25 bases in between. The CDR3 loop reads CATLSKRKGAIGYTF. The DNA for the CDR3 is TGTGCCACGTTAAGTAAGCGGAAGGGAGCGATTGGCTACACCTTC.

The CDR3 here is CSVWENTEAFF. CDR3 nucleotide sequence: TGCAGCGTTTGGGAGAACACTGAAGCTTTCTTT. V is TRBV29-1 and J is TRBJ1-1, with D unresolved. Germline loops: CDR1 SQVTM, CDR2 ANQGSEA. Trimming shortened V by 5 bases and J by 1 base, and 5 bases separated the two germline ends. The length of the CDR3 is 11 residues.

The chain is built from TRBV29-1 and TRBJ2-1; a weak D match, TRBD2 (6 bases). Germline CDR1 is SQVTM and CDR2 is ANQGSEA. Trimming took 0 bases from V and 2 from J, leaving 11 bases between them. The CDR3 contains 15 residues. For the CDR3, the DNA is TGCAGCGTTGAAGAGGTAGCGGTAACCTACAATGAGCAGTTCTTC. Its protein is CSVEEVAVTYNEQFF.

This chain links TRBV29-1 with TRBJ2-7, with 9 bases fitting TRBD2. With 4 bases clipped from V and 4 bases from J, the junction kept 17 bases outside the gene matches. Germline-derived CDR1 and CDR2 are SQVTM and ANQGSEA. The CDR3 length is 17 residues. The CDR3 DNA follows: TGCAGCGTTGTTGTTGCCTTAGCGGGGGTGGACCAATACGAGCAGTACTTC. It is translated as CSVVVALAGVDQYEQYF.

The J gene is TRBJ2-1, the V gene TRBV29-1; a weak D match, TRBD1 (5 bases). V was cut by 7 bases and J by 11 bases, with 12 bases left in between. CDR1 and CDR2 from the germline V gene are SQVTM and ANQGSEA. The CDR3 totals 10 residues. The CDR3: CSAQGNKQFF. The DNA for the CDR3 is TGCAGCGCCCAGGGAAATAAGCAGTTCTTC.

This chain joins TRBV19 and TRBJ1-1, with D uncertain. The length of the CDR3 is 13 residues. V gave up 7 bases and J gave up 1 base, with 10 bases separating them. Germline loops: CDR1 LNHDA, CDR2 SQIVND (reference sequence). The CDR3 coding sequence is TGTGCCAGTATTGGGCTGGAGAACACTGAAGCTTTCTTT. It is translated as CASIGLENTEAFF.

The sample holds a few counts of this clonotype. The chain recombines TRBV27 with TRBJ2-2, with D unclear. Trimming took 3 bases from V and 2 from J, leaving 7 bases between them. Per the germline V gene, CDR1 is MNHEY and CDR2 is SMNVEV (reference sequence). The CDR3 totals 14 residues. Here the CDR3 reads CASSFGVNTGELFF. In DNA form, the CDR3 reads TGTGCCAGCAGTTTTGGGGTTAACACCGGGGAGCTGTTTTTT.

This chain joins TRBV29-1 and TRBJ2-5, with D possibly matching TRBD1 (6 bases). The CDR3 spans 14 residues. V was pared by 1 base and J by 2 bases, with 11 bases between. Germline CDR1 reads SQVTM; CDR2 reads ANQGSEA. CDR3 coding DNA: TGCAGCGTTGAAGGGACAGACGGTCAAGAGACCCAGTACTTC. Protein sequence: CSVEGTDGQETQYF.

The rearrangement links TRBV29-1 to TRBJ2-7; D tentatively fits TRBD1 or TRBD2 (5 bases each). V gave up 6 bases and J gave up 3 bases, with 30 bases separating them. The CDR3 sequence is 18 residues long. In germline, CDR1 is SQVTM, CDR2 ANQGSEA. CDR3 loop: CSVVARIRLGDRLYEQYF. The CDR3 nucleotides are TGCAGCGTCGTAGCCCGAATCCGACTGGGGGATCGGCTCTACGAGCAGTACTTC.

This chain links TRBV12-3 or TRBV12-4 with TRBJ1-1; tentatively, D is TRBD1 (6 bases). The V and J ends lost 3 bases and 2 bases respectively, with 13 bases between them. This CDR3 is built from 15 residues. CDR3 loop: CASSFTQGLNTEAFF. The DNA of the CDR3 is TGTGCCAGCAGTTTTACCCAGGGGTTAAACACTGAAGCTTTCTTT.

This CDR3 reads CASSQDRDRAYGYTF. The CDR3 DNA is TGCGCCAGCAGCCAAGATCGGGACAGGGCGTATGGCTACACCTTC. This chain connects TRBV4-1 to TRBJ1-2; 9 bases match TRBD1. The V and J ends lost 0 bases and 5 bases, in that order; junction bases with no gene match: 4. The length of the CDR3 is 15 residues. CDR1 and CDR2 (germline): MGHRA, YSYEKL.

The chain combines TRBV29-1 with TRBJ1-1, with TRBD1 identical over 9 bases. Losses at the gene ends were 7 bases for V and 4 bases for J; bases not matched to a gene: 4. The CDR3 is 12 amino acids. CDR1 SQVTM and CDR2 ANQGSEA come from the germline V gene. CDR3 residues: CSAGQGTTEAFF. CDR3 bases: TGCAGCGCGGGACAGGGAACCACTGAAGCTTTCTTT.

The V call is TRBV5-6, the J call TRBJ1-1; unclear D gene. V lost 5 bases to trimming and J lost 6 bases, with 11 bases between them. The germline V gene has CDR1 SGHDT and CDR2 YYEEEE. The CDR3 is 12 residues long. As DNA, the CDR3 is TGTGCCAGCAGTGCGCGGCTGGCTGAAGCTTTCTTT. Translating gives CASSARLAEAFF.

J is TRBJ1-2 and V is TRBV6-5; D ambiguous. This CDR3 is built from 17 residues. Trimming left V 0 bases short and J 8 bases short, with 22 bases between. Germline CDR1 MNHEY, CDR2 SVGAGI. The CDR3 sequence: CASSYSIGTLSVRGYTF. CDR3 bases: TGTGCCAGCAGTTACTCGATAGGAACTCTCAGCGTAAGGGGCTACACCTTC.

V gene TRBV6-2 or TRBV6-3 combines with J gene TRBJ2-1; no clear D gene. CDR3 length: 14 residues. Trimming removed 6 bases at V and 3 bases at J, with 12 bases between. Germline V gene sequence: CDR1 MNHEY, CDR2 SVGEGT. This CDR3 is CASSTPGSYNEQFF. CDR3 coding DNA: TGTGCCAGCAGCACCCCAGGTAGCTACAATGAGCAGTTCTTC.

The chain has TRBV6-2 or TRBV6-3 and TRBJ1-5; a weak D match, TRBD1 (5 bases). This CDR3 has 15 amino acids. In germline, CDR1 is MNHEY, CDR2 SVGEGT. The V end lost 2 bases, the J end lost 6 bases, and 14 bases lay between the germline ends. The CDR3 DNA is TGTGCCAGCAGTTACGGCCAGGGAGGACGTCAGCCCCAGCATTTT. Protein: CASSYGQGGRQPQHF.

V gene TRBV12-3 or TRBV12-4 combines with J gene TRBJ1-1, with unresolved D. The CDR3 is 16 residues long. The V end was cut by 2 bases, the J end by 1 base, with 14 bases between. CDR3 nucleotides: TGTGCCAGCAGTTTAATCTACTTCGGGTCGAACACTGAAGCTTTCTTT. It codes for CASSLIYFGSNTEAFF.

The rearrangement joins TRBV29-1 to TRBJ1-1; D is possibly TRBD1 (6 bases). The CDR3 totals 12 residues. The germline gives CDR1 SQVTM, CDR2 ANQGSEA. The ends were cut back, 6 bases at V and 5 bases at J, with 13 bases in the middle. Written as DNA, the CDR3 is TGCAGCGTACAAACAGGGAGGACTGAAGCTTTCTTT. Its translation: CSVQTGRTEAFF.

The chain has TRBV27 and TRBJ2-7; 14 nucleotides align to TRBD2. CDR3 size: 17 residues. V dropped 6 bases and J dropped 3; count of bases not matched to a gene: 10. Looked up from germline, CDR1 is MNHEY and CDR2 is SMNVEV (reference sequence). The CDR3 protein is CASSLPRLAGGYYEQYF. CDR3 in DNA: TGTGCCAGCAGCCTTCCGAGACTAGCGGGAGGGTACTACGAGCAGTACTTC.

V is TRBV5-5 and J is TRBJ2-3; D not resolved. CDR1 SGHKS and CDR2 YYEKEE come from the germline V gene (reference sequence). The germline V and J ends were trimmed by 2 bases and 9 bases, with 10 bases remaining between them. This CDR3 is built from 12 residues. DNA of the CDR3: TGTGCCAGCAGCTTCGATCGGGCCACGCAGTATTTT. Its translation: CASSFDRATQYF.

There are a few counts of this clonotype. In nucleotides, the CDR3 is TGCAGCGGCGGACAGGTAACGAACACTGAAGCTTTCTTT. It specifies CSGGQVTNTEAFF. The genes are TRBV29-1 and TRBJ1-1; 7 bases match TRBD1. The germline V gene has CDR1 SQVTM and CDR2 ANQGSEA. The trim removed 7 bases at V and 1 base at J, leaving 6 bases unmatched. This CDR3 region has 13 residues.

The chain combines TRBV19 with TRBJ2-1; TRBD2 is a possible D gene (6 bases). V was cut by 5 bases and J by 4 bases, with 21 bases left in between. CDR1 LNHDA and CDR2 SQIVND come from the germline V gene (reference sequence). The CDR3 consists of 17 residues. CDR3 loop: CASSLAGPSGFYNEQFF. The CDR3 DNA is TGTGCCAGTAGTCTGGCGGGACCGTCTGGGTTTTACAATGAGCAGTTCTTC.

The DNA for the CDR3 is TGTGCCAGTAGTATGGCCATCTCGAAGCCACCCTACGAGCAGTACTTC. This codes for CASSMAISKPPYEQYF. This chain uses TRBV19 with TRBJ2-7; no firm D call. Germline lookup yields CDR1 LNHDA and CDR2 SQIVND (reference sequence). The CDR3 consists of 16 residues. V lost 3 bases to trimming and J lost 2 bases, with 17 bases between them.